This T cell receptor beta chain was sequenced for a study of T cell responses to AZD1222 COVID-19 vaccine. Trimming removed 5 bases from V and 2 bases from J; junction bases left unmatched: 7. This CDR3 spans 15 amino acids. Germline CDR1 is SEHNR and CDR2 is FQNEAQ (reference sequence). Findings and caveats of the study: Regions 160-218 and 743-854 held dominance among vaccine-associated CD4 TCRs, which spanned spike. Donors were mostly white British, more females; clonal diversity possibly underestimated. Reportedly, nearly half of unique spike TCRs recognized epitopes outside B.1.351/B.1.1.7 mutations.

The data were produced by immunoSEQ multiplex PCR, yet TCRdb's version contains in-frame clones alone and is incomplete. The data hold 150,000 to 200,000 clones, with approximately 94% observed a single time. A word on this clone: Its antigen is currently unknown.

The receptor was isolated from an adult in good health. The chain recombines TRBV7-9 with TRBJ2-7; 9 bases align to TRBD1. Specimen: peripheral blood, collected on day 0 of AZD1222 vaccination. The CDR3: CASSQPGTGTYEQYF. The DNA of the CDR3 is TGTGCCAGCAGCCAGCCCGGGACAGGGACCTACGAGCAGTACTTC.